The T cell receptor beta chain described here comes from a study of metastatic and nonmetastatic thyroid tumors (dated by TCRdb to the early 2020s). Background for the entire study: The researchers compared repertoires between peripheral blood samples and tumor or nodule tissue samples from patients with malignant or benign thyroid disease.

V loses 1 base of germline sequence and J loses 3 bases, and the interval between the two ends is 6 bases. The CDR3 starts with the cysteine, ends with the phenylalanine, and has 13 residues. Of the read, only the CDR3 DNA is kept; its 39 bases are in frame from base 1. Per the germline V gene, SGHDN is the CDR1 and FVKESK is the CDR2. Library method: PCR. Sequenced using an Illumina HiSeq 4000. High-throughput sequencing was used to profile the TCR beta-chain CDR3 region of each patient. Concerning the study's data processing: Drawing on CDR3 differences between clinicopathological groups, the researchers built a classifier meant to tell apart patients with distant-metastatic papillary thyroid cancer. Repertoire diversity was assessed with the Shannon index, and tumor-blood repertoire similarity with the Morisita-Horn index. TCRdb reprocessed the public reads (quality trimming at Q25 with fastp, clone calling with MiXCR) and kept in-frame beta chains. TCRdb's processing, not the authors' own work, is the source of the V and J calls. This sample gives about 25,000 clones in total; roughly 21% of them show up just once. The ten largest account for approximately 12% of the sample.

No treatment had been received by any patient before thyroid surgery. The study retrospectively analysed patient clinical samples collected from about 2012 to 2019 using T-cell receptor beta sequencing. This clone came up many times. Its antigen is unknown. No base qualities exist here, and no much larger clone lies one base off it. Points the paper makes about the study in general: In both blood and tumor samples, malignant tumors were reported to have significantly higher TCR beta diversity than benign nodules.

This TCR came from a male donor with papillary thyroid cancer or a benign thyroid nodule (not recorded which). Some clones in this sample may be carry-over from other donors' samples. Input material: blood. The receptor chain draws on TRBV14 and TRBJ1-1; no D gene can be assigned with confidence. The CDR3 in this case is CASSQALDTEAFF. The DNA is TGTGCCAGCAGCCAAGCGTTAGACACTGAAGCTTTCTTT.